These 15 T cell receptor beta chains originate from one sample sequenced in a study of blood T cell repertoires in COVID-19 (dated by TCRdb to 2019 to 2021). Library generation was performed with the immunoSEQ multiplex PCR assay. TCRdb stores this immuneACCESS table with in-frame sequences only. Part of the clones is absent; in the studies checked, under half of the shortfall reflects unresolved V genes, and no reason is known for the rest. Counted in this sample were 150,000 or so clones; roughly 85% of them appeared once. The ten largest clones represent approximately 4.4% of the sample. The sequenced sample consisted of PBMCs or T cells enriched from blood (not recorded which). Receptors were obtained from a woman in her forties or fifties who had recovered from COVID-19.

This chain uses TRBV6-1 with TRBJ2-7; D perhaps matches TRBD2 (6 bases). This CDR3 has 15 amino acids. The germline CDR1 and CDR2 sequences are MNHNS and SASEGT. V dropped 1 base and J dropped 4 bases, with 14 bases sitting between them. CDR3 nucleotides: TGTGCCAGCAGTGAAGGGGCTGGCGGGGTGTACGAGCAGTACGTC. Translated, it gives CASSEGAGGVYEQYV.

The V call is TRBV27, the J call TRBJ1-1; a possible D gene is TRBD1 (6 bases). Trimming left V 8 bases short and J 5 bases short, with 15 bases between. The CDR3 extends over 13 amino acids. Germline values: CDR1 MNHEY, CDR2 SMNVEV (reference sequence). The CDR3 protein is CASRDTGLTEAFF. The CDR3 DNA reads as TGTGCCAGCCGAGATACAGGGTTAACTGAAGCTTTCTTT.

V usage is TRBV7-2 and J usage is TRBJ1-4; 8 nucleotides agree with TRBD1. Germline CDR1 reads SGHTA; CDR2 reads FQGNSA. The length of the CDR3 is 15 residues. With 5 bases clipped from V and 2 bases from J, the junction kept 4 bases outside the gene matches. The CDR3 sequence: CASSTYRGTNEKLFF. In DNA form, the CDR3 reads TGTGCCAGCAGCACCTACAGGGGGACTAATGAAAAACTGTTTTTT.

CDR3 DNA: TGTGCCAGCAGCCCGACTCGGAAGTGGGATTCACCCCTCCACTTT. Translation: CASSPTRKWDSPLHF. This chain connects TRBV9 to TRBJ1-6; D uncertain. Between the trimmed V and J ends, which lost 4 bases and 8 bases, there was a span of 16 bases. CDR3 size: 15 residues. CDR1 and CDR2 from the germline V gene are SGDLS and YYNGEE.

This clone appeared many times. This chain joins TRBV5-6 and TRBJ1-4; 7 nucleotides match TRBD1. The J segment lost 8 bases and the V segment lost 6 bases, leaving 16 bases of the junction unmatched. This CDR3 is built from 16 residues. Germline V lookup: CDR1 SGHDT, CDR2 YYEEEE. CDR3 nucleotides: TGTGCCAGCACCTTACTCTGGACAGGTGGGGAGGAAAAACTGTTTTTT. Its protein is CASTLLWTGGEEKLFF.

The chain employs TRBV29-1 and TRBJ2-1; perhaps TRBD1 as D (5 bases). The CDR3 is 12 amino acids. Germline V gives CDR1 SQVTM, CDR2 ANQGSEA. Trimming stripped 7 bases from V and 3 bases from J, with 10 bases between. The CDR3 coding sequence is TGCAGCGCCCCCAGGGTCTACAATGAGCAGTTCTTC. This codes for CSAPRVYNEQFF.

The sample holds a few counts of this clone. The CDR3 sequence is CASSHRSLNSPLHF. DNA for the CDR3: TGTGCCAGCAGTCACAGGAGTCTGAATTCACCCCTCCACTTT. The rearrangement links TRBV6-5 to TRBJ1-6, with D possibly matching TRBD1 (5 bases). Germline V CDR1 and CDR2: MNHEY, SVGAGI. V was shortened by 5 bases and J by 7 bases, with 12 bases between the two germline ends. The CDR3 covers 14 residues.

The genes are TRBV21-1 and TRBJ2-7; the listed D gene, TRBD2, was not tested against the DNA. TRBV21-1 is noted as a pseudogene. The length of the CDR3 is 16 residues. CDR3 amino acids: CASSKGVGPGGYEQYV. Here the CDR3 DNA reads TGTGCCAGCAGCAAAGGGGTGGGTCCGGGTGGCTACGAGCAGTACGTC.

This sequence joins TRBV4-3 and TRBJ2-7; 9 bases line up with TRBD2. The CDR3 loop spans 18 amino acids. Germline CDR1 is LGHNA and CDR2 is YSLEER. V shed 1 base, J shed 0 bases, and the junction held 10 bases outside the gene matches. CDR3 sequence reads: CASSQGGLAGTYSYEQYV. The CDR3 DNA follows: TGCGCCAGCAGCCAAGGGGGTCTAGCGGGAACCTACTCCTACGAGCAGTACGTC.

The table lists this clone with a few counts. V is TRBV19 and J is TRBJ2-1; a possible D gene is TRBD2 (6 bases). CDR3 length: 13 residues. V lost 1 base, J lost 7 bases, and 8 bases lay in between. Per the germline V gene, CDR1 is LNHDA and CDR2 is SQIVND (reference sequence). CDR3 coding DNA: TGTGCCAGTAGTATAGCGGGAGCTAATGAGCAGTTCTTC. This sequence encodes CASSIAGANEQFF.

The V call is TRBV7-9, the J call TRBJ2-3; 8 bases align to TRBD2. Per germline, CDR1 SEHNR and CDR2 FQNEAQ (reference sequence). The trim removed 5 bases at V and 5 bases at J, leaving 9 bases unmatched. The CDR3 is 15 amino acids. The CDR3 region has the DNA TGTGCCAGCAGCCCGAGAGCGGGGGTGGAAGATACGCAGTATTTT. Translating it yields CASSPRAGVEDTQYF.

The chain is built from TRBV18 and TRBJ1-1, with TRBD1 matching 7 bases. Germline V CDR1 and CDR2: KGHSH, LQKENI. This CDR3 is built from 11 residues. With 4 bases clipped from V and 12 bases from J, the junction kept 5 bases outside the gene matches. The CDR3 spells CASSRQGLPFF. The CDR3 region has the DNA TGTGCCAGCTCACGACAGGGTCTGCCTTTCTTT.

V gene TRBV27 combines with J gene TRBJ2-5, with D unclear. The CDR3 runs to 13 residues. V was trimmed by 2 bases and J by 2 bases, leaving 6 bases between them. CDR1 MNHEY and CDR2 SMNVEV come from the germline V gene (reference sequence). The CDR3: CASSLDWQETQYF. The CDR3, as DNA: TGTGCCAGCAGTTTAGACTGGCAAGAGACCCAGTACTTC.

The chain combines TRBV4-1 with TRBJ1-3; D might be TRBD1 (6 bases). This CDR3 is 15 amino acids long. Between the trimmed V and J ends, which lost 5 bases and 7 bases, there was a span of 18 bases. Germline CDR1 and CDR2: MGHRA and YSYEKL. The CDR3 DNA reads as TGCGCCAGCAGCAGCCTAGGGGGGGAGCGGAACACCATATATTTT. This codes for CASSSLGGERNTIYF.

The sample holds one count of this clone. The chain recombines TRBV19 with TRBJ2-3, with D perhaps TRBD1 (5 bases). This CDR3 is built from 14 residues. Trimming shortened V by 8 bases and J by 2 bases, and 14 bases separated the two germline ends. Germline V gene data show CDR1 as LNHDA and CDR2 as SQIVND (reference sequence). CDR3 nucleotides: TGTGCCAGTTCTTCGCAGGGTTTCACAGATACGCAGTATTTT. Encoded protein: CASSSQGFTDTQYF.